Listed below are T cell receptor beta chains from one sample, sequenced in a study of T cell responses to AZD1222 COVID-19 vaccine. The method was immunoSEQ multiplex PCR; TCRdb's version includes in-frame clones alone and lacks a portion of them. The sample has 26,000 or so clones, about 90% seen once. Sequences were derived from peripheral blood, sampled 28 days after the second AZD1222 dose. These receptors were taken from an adult who received the AZD1222 COVID-19 vaccine. CDR3s include the opening cysteine and the closing phenylalanine or tryptophan. Each record gives: clone size, J gene, D gene, V gene, CDR3 protein, CDR3 DNA. D genes are given only for firm matches. Not every row has a clone size; where given, it reads once, few, many or a size class.

-,TRBJ2-1,TRBD2,TRBV7-9,CASSLGGTSGTNYNEQFF,TGTGCCAGCAGCTTAGGAGGGACTAGCGGGACCAATTACAATGAGCAGTTCTTC
-,TRBJ2-2,-,TRBV6-5,CASSSVTPQIELFF,TGTGCCAGCAGTTCCGTTACCCCCCAAATAGAGCTGTTTTTT
-,TRBJ2-7,-,TRBV2,CASSGQRPLEQYF,TGTGCCAGCAGTGGGCAGAGGCCTCTCGAGCAGTACTTC
-,TRBJ1-5,TRBD1,TRBV29-1,CSVQQGSGNQPQHF,TGCAGCGTACAACAGGGGAGCGGCAATCAGCCCCAGCATTTT
-,TRBJ1-1,-,TRBV14,CASSQSGRGDAFF,TGTGCCAGCAGCCAATCGGGCCGAGGGGACGCTTTCTTT
-,TRBJ1-2,TRBD1,TRBV28,CASSSPRTGNNYGYTF,TGTGCCAGCAGTTCACCCCGGACAGGCAATAACTATGGCTACACCTTC
-,TRBJ1-6,-,TRBV7-9,CASSYTWDNSPLHF,TGTGCCAGCAGCTATACCTGGGATAATTCACCCCTCCACTTT
-,TRBJ1-3,-,TRBV6-5,CASRDSFGSGNTIYF,TGTGCCAGCAGAGACAGCTTCGGGTCTGGAAACACCATATATTTT
-,TRBJ2-4,TRBD2,TRBV4-3,CASSRGPAGGGNIQYF,TGCGCCAGCAGCCGGGGGCCAGCGGGAGGGGGAAACATTCAGTACTTC
-,TRBJ1-1,TRBD1,TRBV6-2/TRBV6-3,CASSSQGASETEAFF,TGTGCCAGCAGTTCCCAGGGGGCGAGTGAGACTGAAGCTTTCTTT
once,TRBJ2-7,TRBD2,TRBV5-6,CASSLVRESYEQYF,TGTGCCAGCAGCTTGGTGCGGGAGTCATACGAGCAGTACTTC
few,TRBJ1-5,-,TRBV24-1,CATSDGGYQPQHF,TGTGCCACCAGTGATGGAGGATATCAGCCCCAGCATTTT
-,TRBJ2-2,-,TRBV5-6,CASSHRTTGNTGELFF,TGTGCCAGCAGCCACAGAACGACAGGGAACACCGGGGAGCTGTTTTTT
-,TRBJ2-6,-,TRBV28,CASSNLGSGANVLTF,TGTGCCAGCAGCAATTTGGGATCAGGGGCCAACGTCCTGACTTTC
-,TRBJ1-2,-,TRBV19,CASSIEGRHGYTF,TGTGCCAGTAGTATTGAGGGTAGACATGGCTACACCTTC
-,TRBJ2-1,TRBD1,TRBV5-1,CASSPTGQVGANEQFF,TGCGCCAGCAGCCCTACCGGACAGGTAGGGGCTAATGAGCAGTTCTTC
-,TRBJ2-6,-,TRBV7-7,CASSLAGTLNSGANVLTF,TGTGCCAGCAGCTTAGCGGGAACCCTCAACTCTGGGGCCAACGTCCTGACTTTC
-,TRBJ1-1,-,TRBV7-9,CASSIVSPKNTEAFF,TGTGCCAGCAGTATAGTCTCCCCCAAGAACACTGAAGCTTTCTTT
-,TRBJ1-4,-,TRBV28,CASSLGGPRLEKLFF,TGTGCCAGCAGTTTGGGGGGGCCGAGACTTGAAAAACTGTTTTTT
-,TRBJ2-2,-,TRBV14,CASEKQNTGELFF,TGTGCCAGCGAGAAGCAAAACACCGGGGAGCTGTTTTTT
once,TRBJ2-1,-,TRBV7-2,CASSLYSVGTEQFF,TGTGCCAGCAGCTTATATTCTGTAGGGACTGAGCAGTTCTTC
-,TRBJ2-5,-,TRBV18,CASSRGETQYF,TGTGCCAGCTCACGGGGAGAGACCCAGTACTTC
once,TRBJ1-1,-,TRBV4-2,CASSQDGKGTGVRNTEAFF,TGTGCCAGCAGCCAAGATGGTAAAGGGACGGGGGTTCGGAACACTGAAGCTTTCTTT
-,TRBJ1-5,-,TRBV7-2,CASSLGRDSNQPQHF,TGTGCCAGCAGCTTAGGCAGGGATAGCAATCAGCCCCAGCATTTT
-,TRBJ2-3,-,TRBV18,CASSRANPTDTQYF,TGTGCCAGCTCACGGGCGAATCCAACAGATACGCAGTATTTT
-,TRBJ1-5,-,TRBV5-1,CASSLEGQNSNQPQHF,TGCGCCAGCAGCTTGGAGGGTCAGAATAGCAATCAGCCCCAGCATTTT
-,TRBJ2-1,TRBD2,TRBV30,CAWSFAGVGSYNEQFF,TGTGCCTGGAGCTTTGCGGGAGTGGGGAGTTACAATGAGCAGTTCTTC
-,TRBJ2-7,-,TRBV28,CASSLVYEQYF,TGTGCCAGCAGTTTAGTCTACGAGCAGTACTTC
once,TRBJ1-1,TRBD1,TRBV3-1/TRBV3-2,CASSHRPGTGKNTEAFF,TGTGCCAGCAGCCACCGACCCGGGACAGGGAAGAACACTGAAGCTTTCTTT
-,TRBJ2-1,-,TRBV28,CASPPRDRSYNEQFF,TGTGCCAGCCCTCCCCGCGATCGGTCCTACAATGAGCAGTTCTTC
-,TRBJ2-3,TRBD1,TRBV5-8,CASSLRWDRVTDTQYF,TGTGCCAGCAGCTTAAGGTGGGACAGGGTCACAGATACGCAGTATTTT
-,TRBJ1-2,-,TRBV9,CASSPLSGAVYGYTF,TGTGCCAGCAGCCCCCTTTCCGGGGCCGTCTATGGCTACACCTTC
once,TRBJ2-7,-,TRBV6-5,CASSYSGDEQYF,TGTGCCAGCAGTTACTCAGGGGACGAGCAGTACTTC
-,TRBJ2-2,-,TRBV15,CATSISGGGSGELFF,TGTGCCACCAGCATTAGCGGAGGGGGGTCCGGGGAGCTGTTTTTT
-,TRBJ2-7,-,TRBV11-2,CASSFDGTRYEQYF,TGTGCCAGCAGCTTCGACGGGACTCGGTACGAGCAGTACTTC
-,TRBJ1-5,-,TRBV21-1,CASSKAPRAHRRRDSNQPQHF,TGTGCCAGCAGCAAAGCGCCAAGGGCCCACAGGAGGAGGGATAGCAATCAGCCCCAGCATTTT
-,TRBJ1-1,TRBD1,TRBV6-5,CASSLQGAWSTEAFF,TGTGCCAGCAGTTTACAGGGGGCTTGGAGCACTGAAGCTTTCTTT
-,TRBJ2-1,TRBD1,TRBV27,CASSPLQGIVYNEQFF,TGTGCCAGCAGTCCTTTACAGGGGATCGTTTACAATGAGCAGTTCTTC
-,TRBJ2-3,TRBD2,TRBV28,CASTLGGGPSDTQYF,TGTGCCAGCACGTTGGGGGGAGGGCCTTCAGATACGCAGTATTTT
few,TRBJ2-2,-,TRBV14,CASSLQSAGNTGELFF,TGTGCCAGCAGCCTCCAGTCGGCGGGGAACACCGGGGAGCTGTTTTTT
-,TRBJ2-3,-,TRBV21-1,CASSKGSTGVRPDTQYF,TGTGCCAGCAGCAAAGGGTCGACAGGGGTGAGGCCAGATACGCAGTATTTT
-,TRBJ1-2,-,TRBV2,CASSEVGILYGYTF,TGTGCCAGCAGTGAAGTGGGGATCCTCTATGGCTACACCTTC
-,TRBJ1-3,-,TRBV7-8,CASSLAVADRNTIYF,TGTGCCAGCAGCTTAGCAGTGGCGGATCGAAACACCATATATTTT
-,TRBJ1-1,-,TRBV29-1,CSVVTWGVNTEAFF,TGCAGCGTTGTAACGTGGGGGGTGAACACTGAAGCTTTCTTT
few,TRBJ1-3,TRBD1,TRBV4-1,CASSQRQGQGLTGNTIYF,TGCGCCAGCAGCCAACGACAAGGACAGGGTCTCACTGGAAACACCATATATTTT
-,TRBJ2-1,-,TRBV7-9,CASSLVSGPNEQFF,TGTGCCAGCAGCTTAGTTTCTGGACCGAATGAGCAGTTCTTC
-,TRBJ2-3,TRBD2,TRBV9,CASSPTGTSWDTQYF,TGTGCCAGCAGCCCAACCGGGACTAGCTGGGATACGCAGTATTTT
-,TRBJ2-1,TRBD1,TRBV27,CASSGRTGGSYNEQFF,TGTGCCAGCAGTGGACGGACAGGGGGATCTTACAATGAGCAGTTCTTC
-,TRBJ2-3,-,TRBV12-2,CASRHPTPRAADTQYF,TGTGCAAGTCGCCATCCCACGCCCCGCGCGGCAGATACGCAGTATTTT
-,TRBJ1-6,TRBD1,TRBV27,CASSLEDRGNSPLHF,TGTGCCAGCAGTCTAGAGGACAGGGGCAATTCACCCCTCCACTTT
once,TRBJ2-7,TRBD1,TRBV11-3,CASSFLTGDHYEQYF,TGTGCCAGCAGCTTTCTGACAGGGGACCACTACGAGCAGTACTTC